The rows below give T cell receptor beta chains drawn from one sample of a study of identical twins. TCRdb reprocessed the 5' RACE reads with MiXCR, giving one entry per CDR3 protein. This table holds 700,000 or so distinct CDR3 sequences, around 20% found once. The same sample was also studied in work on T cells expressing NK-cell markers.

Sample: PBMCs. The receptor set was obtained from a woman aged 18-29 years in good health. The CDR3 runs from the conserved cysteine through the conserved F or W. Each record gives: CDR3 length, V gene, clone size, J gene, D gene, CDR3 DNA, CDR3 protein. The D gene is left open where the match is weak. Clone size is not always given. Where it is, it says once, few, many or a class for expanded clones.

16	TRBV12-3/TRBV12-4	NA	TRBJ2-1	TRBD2	TGTGCCAGCAGTCCCGGGGGTAGCGGGAGTAGGAATGAGCAGTTCTTC	CASSPGGSGSRNEQFF
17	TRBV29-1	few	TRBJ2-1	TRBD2	TGCAGCGTGGGACTAGCGGGGGGGCCGCGGTCCTACAATGAGCAGTTCTTC	CSVGLAGGPRSYNEQFF
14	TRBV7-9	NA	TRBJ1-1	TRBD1	TGTGCCAGCAGCGACAGGGTTGGGAACACTGAAGCTTTCTTT	CASSDRVGNTEAFF
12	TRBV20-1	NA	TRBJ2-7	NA	TGCAGTGCTAGCGGGGTTAGCTACGAGCAGTACTTC	CSASGVSYEQYF
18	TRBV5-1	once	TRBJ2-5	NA	TGCGCCAGCAGCCTAGTAGGCGGCAGCTCCCCAGACCAAGAGACCCAGTACTTC	CASSLVGGSSPDQETQYF
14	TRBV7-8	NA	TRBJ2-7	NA	TGTGCCAGCAGCTATCCAGGGGGGTCCTACGAGCAGTACTTC	CASSYPGGSYEQYF
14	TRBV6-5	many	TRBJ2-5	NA	TGTGCCAGCAGTTATGGCGCGCCCGCGGAGACCCAGTACTTC	CASSYGAPAETQYF
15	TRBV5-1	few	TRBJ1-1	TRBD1	TGCGCCAGCAGGGGACAGGGAGTGCCGAACACTGAAGCTTTCTTT	CASRGQGVPNTEAFF
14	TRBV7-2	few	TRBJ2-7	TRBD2	TGTGCCAGCAGCTTGGGGACTAGCGGGAGCCCGGGGTACTTC	CASSLGTSGSPGYF
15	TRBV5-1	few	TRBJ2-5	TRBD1	TGCGCCAGCAGCTTGGCCCGGGACAGAAAAGAGACCCAGTACTTC	CASSLARDRKETQYF
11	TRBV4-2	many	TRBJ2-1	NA	TGTGCCGCTAATTCGAGGGATGAGCAGTTCTTC	CAANSRDEQFF
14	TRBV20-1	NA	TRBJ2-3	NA	TGCAGTGCTAGAGATCGAAGACCGAGAGATACGCAGTATTTT	CSARDRRPRDTQYF
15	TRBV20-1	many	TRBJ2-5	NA	TGCAGTGCTAGAGACCCATCAGGGGGGCAAGAGACCCAGTACTTC	CSARDPSGGQETQYF
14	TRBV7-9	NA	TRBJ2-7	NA	TGTGCCAGCAGCTTAGCCGACAGAACCTACGAGCAGTACTTC	CASSLADRTYEQYF
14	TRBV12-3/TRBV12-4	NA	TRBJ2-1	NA	TGTGCCAGCAGCGCTAGCAGCTCATACAATGAGCAGTTCTTC	CASSASSSYNEQFF
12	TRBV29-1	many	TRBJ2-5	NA	TGCAGCGTATTAGCGTTCCAAGAGACCCAGTACTTC	CSVLAFQETQYF
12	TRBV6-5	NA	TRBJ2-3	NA	TGTGCCAGCAGTTACCCAGGGAATACGCAGTATTTT	CASSYPGNTQYF
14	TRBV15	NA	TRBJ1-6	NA	TGTGCCACCAGCAGAGACCCGGGAAACTCACCCCTCCACTTT	CATSRDPGNSPLHF
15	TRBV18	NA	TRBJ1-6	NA	TGTGCCAGCTCACCGAAGGGCGGGAATAATTCACCCCTCCACTTT	CASSPKGGNNSPLHF
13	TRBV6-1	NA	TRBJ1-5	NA	TGTGCCAGCACTAAGACCGTGAATCAGCCCCAGCATTTT	CASTKTVNQPQHF
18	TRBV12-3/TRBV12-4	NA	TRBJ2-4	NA	TGTGCCTGCAGCCTAACCGGGACTCCTACTACAGCCAAAAACATTCAGTACTTC	CACSLTGTPTTAKNIQYF
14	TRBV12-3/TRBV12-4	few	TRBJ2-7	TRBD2	TGTGCCAGCAGACTAGCGGGGAGCTCCTACGAGCAGTACTTC	CASRLAGSSYEQYF
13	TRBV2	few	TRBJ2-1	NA	TGTGCCAGCAGTGAAAGGACCACCAATGAGCAGTTCTTC	CASSERTTNEQFF
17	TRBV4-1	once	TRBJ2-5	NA	TGCGCCAGCAGCCAAGAAAGAAGCCTAGGTAGTAGAGAGACCCAGTACTTC	CASSQERSLGSRETQYF
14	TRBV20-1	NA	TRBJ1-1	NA	TGCAGTGCCACCGTTTGGGGTAGGAACACTGAAGCTTTCTTT	CSATVWGRNTEAFF
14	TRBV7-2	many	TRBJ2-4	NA	TGTGCCAGCAGCTTAGGGTCCCGGGACATCCCGTCGGACTTC	CASSLGSRDIPSDF
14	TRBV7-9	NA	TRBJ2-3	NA	TGTGCCAGCAGCCCGGAGGGCCGCGAAGATACGCAGTATTTT	CASSPEGREDTQYF
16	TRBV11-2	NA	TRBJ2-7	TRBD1	TGTGCCAGCAGCCAAACTACGGGACAGGGGATTTACGAGCAGTACTTC	CASSQTTGQGIYEQYF
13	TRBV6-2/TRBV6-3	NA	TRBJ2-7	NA	TGTGCCAGCAGTTCCCCCCCTGCCAACGAGCAGTACTTC	CASSSPPANEQYF
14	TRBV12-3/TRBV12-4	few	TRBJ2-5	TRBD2	TGTGCCAGCAGTTTCGGGGGGGGCAGAGAGACCCAGTACTTC	CASSFGGGRETQYF
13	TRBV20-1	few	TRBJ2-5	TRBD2	TGCAGTGCTAGCGAGCGGGGGGGCGAGACCCAGTACTTC	CSASERGGETQYF
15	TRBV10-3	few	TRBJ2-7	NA	TGTGCCACCTCTCGGGAAATCGGGGGTACCTACGAGCAGTACTTC	CATSREIGGTYEQYF
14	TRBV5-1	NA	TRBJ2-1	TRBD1	TGCGCCAGCAGCTTCCAGAAACAGGGGGATGAGCAGTTCTTC	CASSFQKQGDEQFF
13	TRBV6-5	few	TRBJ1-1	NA	TGTGCCAGCAGTTATTCGCAGGACACTGAAGCTTTCTTT	CASSYSQDTEAFF
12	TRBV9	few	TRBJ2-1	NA	TGTGCCAGCAGCGTAAGGGGGGGCGAGCAGTTCTTC	CASSVRGGEQFF
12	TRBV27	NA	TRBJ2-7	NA	TGTGCCAGCAGTTTGCCAGGGTGGGAGCAGTACTTC	CASSLPGWEQYF
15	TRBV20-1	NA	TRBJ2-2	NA	TGCAGTGCTAGAAGAGGACAGCGGGACACCGGGGAGCTGTTTTTT	CSARRGQRDTGELFF
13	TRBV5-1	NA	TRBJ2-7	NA	TGCGCCAGCAGCTTCCAGGAGGTTTACGAGCAGTACTTC	CASSFQEVYEQYF
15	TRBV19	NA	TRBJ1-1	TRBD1	TGTGCCAGTAGTGCGGACAGGGGGATTGGAACTGAAGCTTTCTTT	CASSADRGIGTEAFF
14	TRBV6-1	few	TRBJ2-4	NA	TGTGCCAGCAGCATGGGGGGAGCCAAAAACATTCAGTACTTC	CASSMGGAKNIQYF
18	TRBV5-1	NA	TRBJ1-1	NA	TGCGCCAGCAGCTTTCGACCCCGGGACCGAATATTGAACACTGAAGCTTTCTTT	CASSFRPRDRILNTEAFF
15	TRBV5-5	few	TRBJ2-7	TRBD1	TGTGCCAGCAGCTGGGGGACAGGGGACTCCATGGAGCAGTACTTC	CASSWGTGDSMEQYF
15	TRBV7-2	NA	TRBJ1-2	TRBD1	TGTGCCAGCAGCGAGAGGACAGGGTCAAACTATGGCTACACCTTC	CASSERTGSNYGYTF
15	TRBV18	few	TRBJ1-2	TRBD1	TGTGCCAGCTCACCAACCCGGGACAGGGGAAGTGGCTACACCTTC	CASSPTRDRGSGYTF
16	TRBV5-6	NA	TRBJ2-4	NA	TGTGCCAGCAGCTCAAGAGGGGAAGCGGGCAAAAACATTCAGTACTTC	CASSSRGEAGKNIQYF
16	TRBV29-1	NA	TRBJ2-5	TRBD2	TGCAGCGCCCATCGTACCCCGACTAGCGGGGAAGAGACCCAGTACTTC	CSAHRTPTSGEETQYF
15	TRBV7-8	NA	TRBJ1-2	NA	TGTGCCAGCAGCTTAATCGGACTGTCTAACTATGGCTACACCTTC	CASSLIGLSNYGYTF
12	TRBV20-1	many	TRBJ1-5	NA	TGCAGTGCTAGTACTCGAAATCAGCCCCAGCATTTT	CSASTRNQPQHF
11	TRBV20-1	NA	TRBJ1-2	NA	TGCAGTGCTAGAGGGACCCCTCGCTACACCTTC	CSARGTPRYTF
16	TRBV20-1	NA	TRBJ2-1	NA	TGCAGTGCTAGCCTCTCCCAGGGAGCCCACTACAATGAGCAGTTCTTC	CSASLSQGAHYNEQFF
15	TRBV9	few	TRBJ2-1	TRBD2	TGTGCCAGCAGCATAATAGCGGGATCGTACAATGAGCAGTTCTTC	CASSIIAGSYNEQFF
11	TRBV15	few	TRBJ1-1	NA	TGTGCCACCGCGCGGGCCACTGAAGCTTTCTTT	CATARATEAFF
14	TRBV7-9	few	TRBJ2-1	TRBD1	TGTGCCAGCAGCACCGGACAGGGTGAGGATGAGCAGTTCTTC	CASSTGQGEDEQFF
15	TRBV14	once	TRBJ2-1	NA	TGTGCCAGCAGCCAGCAGCTGGGGTTTGGCAATGAGCAGTTCTTC	CASSQQLGFGNEQFF